This T cell receptor (beta chain) was recorded in a study of blood T cell repertoires in COVID-19. Study context: Researchers got acute and convalescent COVID-19 samples from the United States, Italy and Spain. Sample material is recorded as cDNA or gDNA derived from T cells, B-cell-depleted T cells, or PBMCs.

The germline V and J ends were trimmed by 3 bases and 3 bases, with 9 bases remaining between them. This CDR3 is built from 15 residues. The germline gives CDR1 SGHTA, CDR2 FQGNSA. As originally analysed: Reference gene primer amplification gave nucleated cell count estimates. Some clones are missing from TCRdb's copy, which holds only in-frame ones; the method was immunoSEQ multiplex PCR. D and trimming were read from the DNA, whereas the V and J calls and clone size are those reported in that table. The sample comprises 240,000 or so clones, roughly four fifths of which are singletons, and around 1.8% rests with the top ten.

The chain links TRBV7-2 to TRBJ1-6, with D hard to call. The receptor comes from a woman of 80 years or more with acute or convalescent COVID-19. Sequencing was carried out using peripheral blood. CDR3 DNA: TGTGCCAGCAGCTTCAGACGGGACTATAATTCACCCCTCCACTTT. It yields the protein CASSFRRDYNSPLHF. The full variable domain, completed using reference TRBV7-2 and TRBJ1-6, is GAGVSQSPSNKVTEKGKDVELRCDPISGHTALYWYRQSLGQGLEFLIYFQGNSAPDKSGLPSDRFSAERTGGSVSTLTIQRTQQEDSAVYLCASSFRRDYNSPLHFGNGTRLTVT.